These 7 T cell receptor beta chains were all obtained from the same sample, sequenced in a study of blood T cell repertoires in COVID-19. Produced via immunoSEQ multiplex PCR; TCRdb's table is partial and in-frame only. The data hold roughly 50,000 clones, with 89% observed a single time. Sequencing input: peripheral blood. The receptor source for this set is a woman in her fifties or sixties with active COVID-19.

The chain uses TRBV24-1 and TRBJ2-5, with D perhaps TRBD1 (6 bases). The CDR3 runs to 15 residues. Per the germline V gene, CDR1 is KGHDR and CDR2 is SFDVKD. V shed 9 bases and J shed 2 bases, with 18 bases lying between them. In nucleotides, the CDR3 is TGTGCCACCTCCCCGGGACACTCATCTCAAGAGACCCAGTACTTC. Translating gives CATSPGHSSQETQYF.

The rearrangement links TRBV5-8 to TRBJ2-7; tentatively, D is TRBD2 (6 bases). Trimming removed 4 bases at V and 2 bases at J, with 16 bases between. CDR3 length: 15 residues. Germline V lookup: CDR1 SGHTS, CDR2 YDEGEE. CDR3 sequence (DNA): TGTGCCAGCAGCCGAGGGCGGGGTCTAGCCTACGAGCAGTACTTC. It codes for CASSRGRGLAYEQYF.

The V gene is TRBV3-1 (or the pseudogene TRBV3-2), the J gene TRBJ2-7, with a possible D match to TRBD2 (6 bases). CDR1 is LGHDT and CDR2 is YNNKEL in the germline V gene (reference sequence). Between the trimmed V and J ends, which lost 7 bases and 0 bases, there was a span of 19 bases. CDR3 length equals 16 residues. DNA of the CDR3: TGTGCCAGCAACATATATCAGGACTATGACTCCTACGAGCAGTACTTC. It yields the protein CASNIYQDYDSYEQYF.

The chain has TRBV6-2 or TRBV6-3 and TRBJ2-3; 9 bases match TRBD2. The CDR3 is 20 residues long. The germline CDR1 and CDR2 sequences are MNHEY and SVGEGT. With 2 bases clipped from V and 0 bases from J, the junction kept 15 bases outside the gene matches. CDR3 nucleotide sequence: TGTGCCAGCAGTTACCCCAGGGTAGCGGGGGCCGTACGAAGCACAGATACGCAGTATTTT. Protein sequence: CASSYPRVAGAVRSTDTQYF.

The gene calls are TRBV11-3 and TRBJ2-2; possible D gene TRBD2, 5 bases. V was cut by 3 bases and J by 7 bases, with 9 bases left in between. This CDR3 is 13 amino acids long. Per the germline V gene, CDR1 is SGHNT and CDR2 is YENEEA. This chain's CDR3 is CASSFVAFGELFF. CDR3 sequence (DNA): TGTGCCAGCAGCTTCGTAGCGTTCGGGGAGCTGTTTTTT.

This clone was counted a single time. CDR3 coding DNA: TGTGCCAGCAGCTCCACAGGGGGGTCCTATTCACCCCTCCACTTT. Translated: CASSSTGGSYSPLHF. The chain is built from TRBV13 and TRBJ1-6; 8 bases fit TRBD1. Germline-derived CDR1 and CDR2 are PRHDT and FYEKMQ (reference sequence). CDR3 length: 15 amino acids. Unmatched junction bases numbered 7, after V lost 4 bases and J lost 8 bases. The whole variable domain, remainder taken from reference TRBV13 and TRBJ1-6, is AAGVIQSPRHLIKEKRETATLKCYPIPRHDTVYWYQQGPGQDPQFLISFYEKMQSDKGSIPDRFSAQQFSDYHSELNMSSLELGDSALYFCASSSTGGSYSPLHFGNGTRLTVT.

The genes are TRBV12-3 or TRBV12-4 and TRBJ2-1; the D is unclear. CDR3 length: 10 amino acids. V was clipped by 7 bases and J by 5 bases, with 3 bases between them. In DNA form, the CDR3 reads TGTGCCAGCACTCACAATGAGCAGTTCTTC. Translating it yields CASTHNEQFF.